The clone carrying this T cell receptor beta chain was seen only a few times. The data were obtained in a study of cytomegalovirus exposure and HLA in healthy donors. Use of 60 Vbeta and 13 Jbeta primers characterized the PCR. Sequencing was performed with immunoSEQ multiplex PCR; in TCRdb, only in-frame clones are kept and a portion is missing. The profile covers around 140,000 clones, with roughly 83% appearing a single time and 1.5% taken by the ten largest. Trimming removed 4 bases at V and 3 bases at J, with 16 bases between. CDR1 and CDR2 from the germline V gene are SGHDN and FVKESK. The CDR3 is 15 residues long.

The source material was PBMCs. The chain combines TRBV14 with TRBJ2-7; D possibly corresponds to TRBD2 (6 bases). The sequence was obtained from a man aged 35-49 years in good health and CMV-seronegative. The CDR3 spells CASSPVTGVGYEQYF. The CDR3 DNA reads TGTGCCAGCAGCCCGGTTACGGGAGTAGGCTACGAGCAGTACTTC.